Shown below are 29 T cell receptor beta chains from a single sample sequenced in a study of early T cells in non-severe SARS-CoV-2 infection. Each CDR3 protein gets one entry after TCRdb re-called the 5' RACE reads with MiXCR. The sample carries roughly 120,000 distinct CDR3 sequences, under 15% recorded once. The sequenced material came from whole blood. All receptors come from an adult who was a healthcare worker with PCR-confirmed SARS-CoV-2 infection or an uninfected control (not recorded which).

The DNA of the CDR3 is TGTGCCTGGAAAGGGACGGAAGCTGAAAAACTGTTTTTT. Its translation: CAWKGTEAEKLFF. The chain carries TRBV30 and TRBJ1-4; possibly TRBD1 for D (5 bases). Trimming removed 4 bases at V and 7 bases at J, with 13 bases between. CDR3 length equals 13 residues. From germline, CDR1 is GTSNPN and CDR2 SVGIG (reference sequence).

This chain connects TRBV19 to TRBJ1-5, with 7 bases lining up with TRBD1. The CDR3 runs 15 residues. Trimming took 4 bases from V and 7 from J; bases not matched to a gene: 10. CDR1 and CDR2 from the germline V gene are LNHDA and SQIVND (reference sequence). CDR3 amino acids: CASSTTGQFGQPQHF. As DNA, the CDR3 is TGTGCCAGTAGTACGACGGGACAGTTCGGGCAGCCCCAGCATTTT.

This clonotype was detected ten times or more. The chain joins TRBV5-1 to TRBJ1-1, with D unresolved. The CDR3 has 14 amino acids. The germline gives CDR1 SGHRS, CDR2 YFSETQ. Deletions cut 0 bases from V and 0 bases from J, with 6 bases between. The CDR3 reads CASSLGGMNTEAFF. Written as DNA, the CDR3 is TGCGCCAGCAGCTTGGGGGGTATGAACACTGAAGCTTTCTTT.

The table lists this clonotype with a few counts. The chain combines TRBV27 with TRBJ1-5; D remains ambiguous. The V end lost 0 bases, the J end lost 7 bases, and 7 bases lay between the germline ends. The CDR3 length is 13 residues. Per germline, CDR1 MNHEY and CDR2 SMNVEV (reference sequence). For the CDR3, the DNA is TGTGCCAGCAGTTTATCTCACAGCCAGCCCCAGCATTTT. Translation: CASSLSHSQPQHF.

The gene calls are TRBV12-3 or TRBV12-4 and TRBJ1-4; 8 nucleotides match TRBD1. The CDR3 sequence is 13 residues long. V lost 8 bases and J lost 8; bases outside the gene matches: 7. The CDR3 protein is CASSTGATEKLFF. The CDR3 DNA sequence: TGTGCCAGCTCGACAGGGGCGACGGAAAAACTGTTTTTT.

V gene TRBV5-4 combines with J gene TRBJ1-1; 7 bases agree with TRBD1. V trimming: 4 bases; J trimming: 2 bases; junction bases outside the gene matches: 5. CDR3 length: 14 amino acids. Germline loops: CDR1 SGHNT, CDR2 YYREEE (reference sequence). The CDR3, as DNA: TGTGCCAGCAGCAGCCACAGGGGAAACACTGAAGCTTTCTTT. This sequence encodes CASSSHRGNTEAFF.

CDR3 in amino acids: CASSQDNLRRMNTEAFF. In DNA form, the CDR3 reads TGCGCCAGCAGCCAAGATAACCTGCGACGAATGAACACTGAAGCTTTCTTT. This chain joins TRBV4-1 and TRBJ1-1; D is undetermined. Trimming cost V 0 bases and J 0 bases, with 14 bases left between them. The germline V gene encodes CDR1 MGHRA and CDR2 YSYEKL. The CDR3 loop spans 17 amino acids.

This chain uses TRBV3-1 with TRBJ2-1; 8 bases match TRBD2. The CDR3 consists of 17 residues. In germline, CDR1 is LGHDT, CDR2 YNNKEL (reference sequence). The J segment lost 6 bases and the V segment lost 0 bases, leaving 10 bases of the junction unmatched. CDR3 sequence reads: CASSQDIKTSGINEQFF. The CDR3 DNA follows: TGTGCCAGCAGCCAAGATATCAAAACTAGCGGCATCAATGAGCAGTTCTTC.

This clonotype came up a few times. The CDR3 DNA follows: TGTGCCTGGAGTGTACGCGGCCCCTCCGAGCAGTACTTC. Amino acids: CAWSVRGPSEQYF. V usage is TRBV30 and J usage is TRBJ2-7, with no clear D. This CDR3 is 13 amino acids long. The V and J ends lost 0 bases and 6 bases respectively, with 12 bases between them. Germline CDR1 is GTSNPN and CDR2 is SVGIG (reference sequence).

Comment on this clonotype: The conserved final phenylalanine or tryptophan is absent from the CDR3, which likely points to a read error. The limits of the CDR3 on the DNA are not certain, so only TCRdb's listed CDR3 is given. The chain is built from TRBV15 and TRBJ1-1. The CDR3 spans 11 residues, counting both ends. Germline CDR1 reads LNHNV; CDR2 reads YYDKDF (reference sequence). The CDR3 sequence is CATSSILPDAR.

The sample holds a few counts of this clonotype. The CDR3: CAISESTLAKTDTQYF. The CDR3 nucleotides read TGTGCCATCAGTGAGTCGACACTAGCGAAGACAGATACGCAGTATTTT. The rearrangement joins TRBV10-3 to TRBJ2-3, with TRBD2 identical over 7 bases. With 0 bases clipped from V and 3 bases from J, the junction kept 6 bases outside the gene matches. The CDR3 sequence is 16 residues long. Germline V gives CDR1 ENHRY, CDR2 SYGVKD.

This clonotype was picked up one time. The chain employs TRBV5-4 and TRBJ1-6; no clear D. From germline, CDR1 is SGHNT and CDR2 YYREEE (reference sequence). Trimming removed 1 base at V and 11 bases at J, with 10 bases between. The CDR3 length is 13 residues. CDR3 nucleotide sequence: TGTGCCAGCAGCTTGTCCATCGCAGCACCCCTCCACTTT. Protein product: CASSLSIAAPLHF.

In its sample, this clonotype was seen many times. The chain couples TRBV2 to TRBJ2-3; TRBD2 matches 11 bases. The CDR3 consists of 15 residues. From germline, CDR1 is SNHLY and CDR2 FYNNEI. The junction had 6 bases not matched to a gene; V was cut back by 5 bases and J by 5 bases. DNA of the CDR3: TGTGCCAGCAGTCCCGGGACTAGCGGTGGAGATACGCAGTATTTT. Its protein is CASSPGTSGGDTQYF.

The V and J genes are TRBV9 and TRBJ2-3, with a tentative D call TRBD1 (5 bases). Germline CDR1 reads SGDLS; CDR2 reads YYNGEE. V was trimmed by 3 bases and J by 4 bases, leaving 21 bases between them. This CDR3 has 17 residues. The CDR3 loop is CASSASPGFRQPDTQYF. CDR3 nucleotide sequence: TGTGCCAGCAGCGCTTCTCCGGGTTTCAGACAGCCAGATACGCAGTATTTT. The whole variable domain, filled in from reference TRBV9 and TRBJ2-3, reads DSGVTQTPKHLITATGQRVTLRCSPRSGDLSVYWYQQSLDQGLQFLIQYYNGEERAKGNILERFSAQQFPDLHSELNLSSLELGDSALYFCASSASPGFRQPDTQYFGPGTRLTVL.

This clonotype was picked up many times. The chain employs TRBV29-1 and TRBJ1-3; D possibly corresponds to TRBD1 (6 bases). The germline V and J ends were trimmed by 2 bases and 2 bases, with 10 bases remaining between them. Germline loops: CDR1 SQVTM, CDR2 ANQGSEA. The CDR3 spans 14 residues. CDR3 coding DNA: TGCAGCGTTGAATCGTCAGGGGCTGGAAACACCATATATTTT. It encodes CSVESSGAGNTIYF.

In this sample, this clonotype is medium-sized (0.01 to 0.1%). The chain couples TRBV4-2 to TRBJ2-7; 10 nucleotides agree with TRBD1. Germline V CDR1 and CDR2: LGHNA, YNFKEQ. With 4 bases clipped from V and 4 bases from J, the junction kept 7 bases outside the gene matches. The CDR3 spans 15 residues. As DNA, the CDR3 is TGTGCCAGCAGCCCTTCGGACAGGGGGAGGTACGAGCAGTACTTC. Its protein is CASSPSDRGRYEQYF.

This clonotype was counted between two and nine times. The chain carries TRBV3-1 and TRBJ1-4; a weak D match, TRBD1 (6 bases). The V gene's germline CDR1 is LGHDT and CDR2 YNNKEL (reference sequence). The ends were cut back, 6 bases at V and 0 bases at J, with 8 bases in the middle. The CDR3 is 14 residues long. The CDR3: CASSWTATNEKLFF. CDR3 coding DNA: TGTGCCAGCAGTTGGACAGCAACTAATGAAAAACTGTTTTTT.

Only a few counts were recorded for this clonotype. V gene TRBV27 combines with J gene TRBJ1-4; D call uncertain. The CDR3 covers 13 residues. Per germline, CDR1 MNHEY and CDR2 SMNVEV (reference sequence). The V gene lost 5 bases and the J gene lost 10 bases, with 14 bases spanning the gap. The CDR3 spells CASSATLQGKLFF. CDR3 DNA: TGTGCCAGCAGTGCAACCCTCCAAGGAAAACTGTTTTTT.

A few counts support this clonotype. V usage is TRBV3-1 and J usage is TRBJ2-2; TRBD1 matches 7 bases. Germline V lookup: CDR1 LGHDT, CDR2 YNNKEL (reference sequence). This CDR3 region has 14 residues. Trimming at V came to 8 bases and at J to 6 bases, leaving 9 bases not matched to a gene. In nucleotides, the CDR3 is TGTGCCAGCCTTGGACAGGCAGGGGCCGGGGAGCTGTTTTTT. It encodes CASLGQAGAGELFF.

This clonotype was counted ten times or more. J is TRBJ2-7 and V is TRBV20-1; the D gene could be TRBD1 or TRBD2 (5 bases each). CDR3 length equals 13 residues. Trimming cost V 6 bases and J 2 bases, with 14 bases left between them. Germline lookup yields CDR1 DFQATT and CDR2 SNEGSKA (reference sequence). The CDR3 DNA follows: TGCAGTGCAGAACTAGGGGACCCCTACGAGCAGTACTTC. This encodes CSAELGDPYEQYF.

Only a few counts were recorded for this clonotype. V and J are TRBV3-1 and TRBJ1-1, with TRBD1 as a possible D gene (5 bases). The V end lost 3 bases, the J end lost 1 base, and 9 bases lay between the germline ends. The length of the CDR3 is 14 residues. Germline V lookup: CDR1 LGHDT, CDR2 YNNKEL (reference sequence). CDR3 protein: CASSHADRNTEAFF. The DNA of the CDR3 is TGTGCCAGCAGCCATGCCGACAGGAACACTGAAGCTTTCTTT.

There are many counts of this clonotype. The CDR3 DNA reads TGTGCCAGCAGCCGTTGGGACTGGGGGGAGTACGAGCAGTACTTC. Translation gives CASSRWDWGEYEQYF. The chain couples TRBV13 to TRBJ2-7, with D tentatively TRBD2 (6 bases). Germline CDR1 reads PRHDT; CDR2 reads FYEKMQ (reference sequence). This CDR3 spans 15 amino acids. The germline V and J ends were trimmed by 5 bases and 4 bases, with 18 bases remaining between them.

This clonotype was recorded a few times. This rearrangement joins TRBV30 to TRBJ2-7, with D possibly called TRBD1 or TRBD2 (5 bases each). V was trimmed by 0 bases and J by 3 bases, leaving 15 bases between them. CDR3 length: 15 residues. Germline V gene sequence: CDR1 GTSNPN, CDR2 SVGIG (reference sequence). In DNA form, the CDR3 reads TGTGCCTGGAGTGTACAACGGGGCTTTCTCTACGAGCAGTACTTC. Protein: CAWSVQRGFLYEQYF.

In DNA form, the CDR3 reads TGCTGCCTCTACCGGGACCAAGATGAGCAGTTCTTC. This gives the protein CCLYRDQDEQFF. V and J are TRBV29-1 and TRBJ2-1; D possibly matches TRBD1 or TRBD2 (5 bases each). The CDR3 loop spans 12 amino acids. CDR1 is SQVTM, CDR2 ANQGSEA, per germline.

In its sample, this clonotype was seen a few times. This chain joins TRBV30 and TRBJ2-3; D gene ambiguous. V was pared by 5 bases and J by 1 base, with 7 bases between. CDR1 is GTSNPN and CDR2 is SVGIG in the germline V gene (reference sequence). This CDR3 contains 12 residues. The CDR3 spells CAWGGGTDTQYF. The CDR3 DNA is TGTGCCTGGGGCGGCGGCACAGATACGCAGTATTTT.

This chain links TRBV11-1 with TRBJ2-7; no definite D call. This CDR3 is built from 14 residues. Per the germline V gene, CDR1 is SGHAT and CDR2 is FQDESV (reference sequence). The V and J ends lost 5 bases and 7 bases respectively, with 18 bases between them. CDR3 amino acids: CASSLREALGEQYF. In DNA, the CDR3 is TGTGCCAGCAGCCTTCGAGAGGCCCTAGGGGAGCAGTACTTC.

This chain connects TRBV7-2 to TRBJ2-3; D is undetermined. Trimming left V 5 bases short and J 2 bases short, with 20 bases between. Per germline, CDR1 SGHTA and CDR2 FQGNSA. The CDR3 length is 17 residues. The CDR3 loop is CASSPPRAHSSTDTQYF. CDR3 DNA: TGTGCCAGCAGCCCTCCTCGTGCCCATTCTTCCACAGATACGCAGTATTTT.

The chain recombines TRBV12-3 or TRBV12-4 with TRBJ2-7; tentative D call: TRBD1 (6 bases). V was pared by 6 bases and J by 2 bases, with 23 bases between. This CDR3 region has 17 residues. CDR3 nucleotide sequence: TGTGCCAGCAGCTCCACCCCCAGGGGCCCCAACCCCTACGAGCAGTACTTC. As protein: CASSSTPRGPNPYEQYF.

This rearrangement joins TRBV30 to TRBJ2-1; 11 bases are shared with TRBD2. Germline values: CDR1 GTSNPN, CDR2 SVGIG (reference sequence). The CDR3 has 14 amino acids. The V segment lost 1 base and the J segment 4 bases; nucleotides outside the gene matches: 0. This chain's CDR3 is CAWSGTSGYNEQFF. CDR3 DNA sequence: TGTGCCTGGAGTGGGACTAGCGGGTACAATGAGCAGTTCTTC.